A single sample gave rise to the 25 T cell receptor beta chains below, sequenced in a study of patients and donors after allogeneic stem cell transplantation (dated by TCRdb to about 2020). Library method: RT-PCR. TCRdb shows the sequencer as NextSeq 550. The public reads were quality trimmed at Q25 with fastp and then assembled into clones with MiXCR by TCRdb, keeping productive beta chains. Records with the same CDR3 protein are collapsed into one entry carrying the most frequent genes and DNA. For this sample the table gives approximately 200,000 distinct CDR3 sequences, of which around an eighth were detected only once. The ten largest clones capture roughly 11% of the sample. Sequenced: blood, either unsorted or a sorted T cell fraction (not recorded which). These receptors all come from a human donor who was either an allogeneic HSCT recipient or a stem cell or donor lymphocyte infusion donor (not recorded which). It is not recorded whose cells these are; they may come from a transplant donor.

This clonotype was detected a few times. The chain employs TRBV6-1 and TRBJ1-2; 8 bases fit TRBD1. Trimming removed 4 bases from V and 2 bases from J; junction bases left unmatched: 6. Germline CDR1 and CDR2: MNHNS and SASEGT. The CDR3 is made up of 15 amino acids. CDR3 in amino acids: CASSGDRFQNYGYTF. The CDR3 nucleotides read TGTGCCAGCAGTGGGGACAGGTTCCAAAACTATGGCTACACCTTC.

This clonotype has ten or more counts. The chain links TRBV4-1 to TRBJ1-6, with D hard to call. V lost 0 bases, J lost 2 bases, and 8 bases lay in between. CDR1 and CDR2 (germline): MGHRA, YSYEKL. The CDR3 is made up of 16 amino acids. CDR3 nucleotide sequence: TGCGCCAGCAGCCAAGATGCAGGAACCTATAATTCACCCCTCCACTTT. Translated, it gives CASSQDAGTYNSPLHF.

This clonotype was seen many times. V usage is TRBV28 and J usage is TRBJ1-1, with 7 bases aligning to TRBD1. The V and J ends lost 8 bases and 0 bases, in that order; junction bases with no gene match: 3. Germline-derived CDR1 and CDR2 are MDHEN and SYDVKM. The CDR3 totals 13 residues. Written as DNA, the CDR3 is TGTGCCAGCTTGGGACAGATGAACACTGAAGCTTTCTTT. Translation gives CASLGQMNTEAFF.

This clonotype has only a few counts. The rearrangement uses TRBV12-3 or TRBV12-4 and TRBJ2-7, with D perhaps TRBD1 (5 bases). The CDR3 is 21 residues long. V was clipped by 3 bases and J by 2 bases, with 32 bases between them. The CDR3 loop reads CASSFYPIFLQGGKETYEQYF. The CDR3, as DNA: TGTGCCAGCAGTTTCTACCCTATTTTCCTGCAGGGTGGAAAAGAGACCTACGAGCAGTACTTC.

CDR3 sequence reads: CASSKWRGGTDTQYF. DNA for the CDR3: TGTGCCAGCAGCAAATGGCGGGGGGGCACAGATACGCAGTATTTT. J is TRBJ2-3 and V is TRBV6-1; 8 nucleotides align to TRBD2. Germline-derived CDR1 and CDR2 are MNHNS and SASEGT. The V segment lost 6 bases and the J segment 1 base; nucleotides outside the gene matches: 6. This CDR3 is 15 amino acids long.

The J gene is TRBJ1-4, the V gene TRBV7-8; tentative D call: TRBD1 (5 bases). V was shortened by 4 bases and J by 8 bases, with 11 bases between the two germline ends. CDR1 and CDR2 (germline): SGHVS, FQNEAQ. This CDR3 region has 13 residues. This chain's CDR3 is CASSWGYGEKLFF. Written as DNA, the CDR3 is TGTGCCAGCAGCTGGGGCTATGGAGAAAAACTGTTTTTT. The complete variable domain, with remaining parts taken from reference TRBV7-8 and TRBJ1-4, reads GAGVSQSPRYKVAKRGQDVALRCDPISGHVSLFWYQQALGQGPEFLTYFQNEAQLDKSGLPSDRFFAERPEGSVSTLKIQRTQQEDSAVYLCASSWGYGEKLFFGSGTQLSVL.

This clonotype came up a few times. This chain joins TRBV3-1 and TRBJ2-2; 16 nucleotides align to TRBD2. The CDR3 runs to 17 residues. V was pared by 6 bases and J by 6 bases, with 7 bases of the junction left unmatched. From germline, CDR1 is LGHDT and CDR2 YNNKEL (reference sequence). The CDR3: CASSHYGTSGRAGELFF. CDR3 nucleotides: TGTGCCAGCAGTCACTACGGGACTAGCGGGAGGGCCGGGGAGCTGTTTTTT.

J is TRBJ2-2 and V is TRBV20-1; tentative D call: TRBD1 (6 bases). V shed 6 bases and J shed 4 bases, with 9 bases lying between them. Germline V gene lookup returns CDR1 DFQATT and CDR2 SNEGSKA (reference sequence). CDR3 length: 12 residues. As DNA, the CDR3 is TGCAGTGCCGCACAGGGCACCGGGGAGCTGTTTTTT. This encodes CSAAQGTGELFF.

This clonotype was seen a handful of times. The CDR3 DNA reads TGTGCCAGCCTCGGTGACCGGTCCTACAATGAGCAGTTCTTC. This gives the protein CASLGDRSYNEQFF. The chain has TRBV2 and TRBJ2-1; D ambiguous. Per the germline V gene, CDR1 is SNHLY and CDR2 is FYNNEI. V was trimmed by 8 bases and J by 1 base, leaving 12 bases between them. The CDR3 is 14 amino acids. The full variable domain, rest sourced from reference TRBV2 and TRBJ2-1, is EPEVTQTPSHQVTQMGQEVILRCVPISNHLYFYWYRQILGQKVEFLVSFYNNEISEKSEIFDDQFSVERPDGSNFTLKIRSTKLEDSAMYFCASLGDRSYNEQFFGPGTRLTVL.

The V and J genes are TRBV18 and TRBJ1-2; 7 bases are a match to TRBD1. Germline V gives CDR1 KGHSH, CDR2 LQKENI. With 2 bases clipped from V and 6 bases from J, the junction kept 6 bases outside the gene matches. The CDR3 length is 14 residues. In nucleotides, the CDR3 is TGTGCCAGCTCACCAGGACAGGCCATACATGGCTACACCTTC. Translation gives CASSPGQAIHGYTF.

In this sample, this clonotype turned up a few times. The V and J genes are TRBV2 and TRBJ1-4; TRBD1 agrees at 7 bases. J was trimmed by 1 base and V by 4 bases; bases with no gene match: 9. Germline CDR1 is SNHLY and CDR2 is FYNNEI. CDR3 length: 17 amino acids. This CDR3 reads CASSGPGQNITNEKLFF. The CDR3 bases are TGTGCCAGCAGTGGCCCGGGACAGAACATAACTAATGAAAAACTGTTTTTT.

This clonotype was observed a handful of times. The CDR3 bases are TGTGCCAGCAGCTTACAGGGGAGCGGGGAGCTGTTTTTT. This codes for CASSLQGSGELFF. The chain uses TRBV11-3 and TRBJ2-2; D may be TRBD1 (6 bases). Germline V CDR1 and CDR2: SGHNT, YENEEA. Trimming stripped 2 bases from V and 7 bases from J, with 8 bases between. This CDR3 has 13 amino acids.

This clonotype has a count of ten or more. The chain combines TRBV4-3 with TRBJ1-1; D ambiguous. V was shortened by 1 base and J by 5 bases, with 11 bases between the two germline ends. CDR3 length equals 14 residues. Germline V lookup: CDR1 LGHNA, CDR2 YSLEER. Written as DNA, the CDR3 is TGCGCCAGCAGCCAAGTAACCCGGGGTACTGAAGCTTTCTTT. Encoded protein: CASSQVTRGTEAFF.

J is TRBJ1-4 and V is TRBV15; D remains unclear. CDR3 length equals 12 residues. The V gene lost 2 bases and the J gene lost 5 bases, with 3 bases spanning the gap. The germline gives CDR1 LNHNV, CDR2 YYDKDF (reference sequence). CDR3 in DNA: TGTGCCACCAGCAGACGCAATGAAAAACTGTTTTTT. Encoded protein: CATSRRNEKLFF.

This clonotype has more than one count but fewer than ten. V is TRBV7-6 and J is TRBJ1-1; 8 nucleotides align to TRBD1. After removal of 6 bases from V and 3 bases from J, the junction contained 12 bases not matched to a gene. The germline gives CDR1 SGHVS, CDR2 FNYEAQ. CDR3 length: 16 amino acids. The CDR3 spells CASSTSTGGVYTEAFF. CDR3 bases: TGTGCCAGCAGTACCAGTACAGGGGGTGTTTACACTGAAGCTTTCTTT.

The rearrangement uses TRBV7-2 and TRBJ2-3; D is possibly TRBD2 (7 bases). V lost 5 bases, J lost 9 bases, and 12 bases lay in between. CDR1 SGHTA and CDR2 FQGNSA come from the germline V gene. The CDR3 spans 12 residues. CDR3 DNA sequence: TGTGCCAGCAGCGGGGGGGCCTCGACGCAGTATTTT. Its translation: CASSGGASTQYF.

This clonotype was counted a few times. In nucleotides, the CDR3 is TGTGCCAGCAGTCGGACAGGGGCTGGAAACACCATATATTTT. Translated, it gives CASSRTGAGNTIYF. The chain employs TRBV6-1 and TRBJ1-3; 9 nucleotides line up with TRBD1. The CDR3 spans 14 residues. Germline trimming cut 5 bases from V and 2 bases from J; bases unmatched to any gene: 1. Germline V gives CDR1 MNHNS, CDR2 SASEGT.

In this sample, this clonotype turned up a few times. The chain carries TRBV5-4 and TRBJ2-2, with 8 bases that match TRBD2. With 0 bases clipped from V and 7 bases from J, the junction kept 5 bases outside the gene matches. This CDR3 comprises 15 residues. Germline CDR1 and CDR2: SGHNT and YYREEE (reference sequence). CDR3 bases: TGTGCCAGCAGCTTGGGCGGGAGGTCCGTCGGGGAGCTGTTTTTT. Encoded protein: CASSLGGRSVGELFF. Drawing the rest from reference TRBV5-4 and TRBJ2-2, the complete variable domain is ETGVTQSPTHLIKTRGQQVTLRCSSQSGHNTVSWYQQALGQGPQFIFQYYREEENGRGNFPPRFSGLQFPNYSSELNVNALELDDSALYLCASSLGGRSVGELFFGEGSRLTVL.

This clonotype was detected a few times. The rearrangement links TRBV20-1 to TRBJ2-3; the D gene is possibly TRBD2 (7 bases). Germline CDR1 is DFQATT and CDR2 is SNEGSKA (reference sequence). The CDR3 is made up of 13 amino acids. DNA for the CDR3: TGCAGCAAGCGGGACACCAGCACAGATACGCAGTATTTT. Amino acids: CSKRDTSTDTQYF.

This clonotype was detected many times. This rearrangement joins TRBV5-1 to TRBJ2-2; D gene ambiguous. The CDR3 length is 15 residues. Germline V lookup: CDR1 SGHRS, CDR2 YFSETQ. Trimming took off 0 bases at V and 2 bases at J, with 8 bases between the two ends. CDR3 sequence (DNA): TGCGCCAGCAGCTTGGTTGCAGATAACACCGGGGAGCTGTTTTTT. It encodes CASSLVADNTGELFF.

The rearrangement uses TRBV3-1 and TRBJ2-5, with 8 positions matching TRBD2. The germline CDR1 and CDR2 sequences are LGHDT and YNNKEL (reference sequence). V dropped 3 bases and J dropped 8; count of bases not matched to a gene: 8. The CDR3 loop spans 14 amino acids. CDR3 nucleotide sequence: TGTGCCAGCAGCCAGGGGACTAGAGGTAGTACCCAGTACTTC. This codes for CASSQGTRGSTQYF.

The CDR3 reads CASSLRQINYGYTF. The DNA for the CDR3 is TGTGCCAGCAGTTTGAGACAGATTAACTATGGCTACACCTTC. This rearrangement joins TRBV12-3 or TRBV12-4 to TRBJ1-2; the D gene is possibly TRBD1 (5 bases). This CDR3 is built from 14 residues. The V gene lost 3 bases and the J gene lost 1 base, with 9 bases spanning the gap.

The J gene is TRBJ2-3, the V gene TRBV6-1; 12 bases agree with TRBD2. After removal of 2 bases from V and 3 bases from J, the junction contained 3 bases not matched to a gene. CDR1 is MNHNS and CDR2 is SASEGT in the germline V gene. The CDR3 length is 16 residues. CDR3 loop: CASSETSGGSTDTQYF. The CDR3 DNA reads TGTGCCAGCAGTGAAACTAGCGGGGGGTCGACAGATACGCAGTATTTT.

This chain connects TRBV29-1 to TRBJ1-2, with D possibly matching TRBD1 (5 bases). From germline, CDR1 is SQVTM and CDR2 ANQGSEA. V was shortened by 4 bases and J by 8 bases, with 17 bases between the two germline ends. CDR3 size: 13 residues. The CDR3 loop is CSVVNRQGEGYTF. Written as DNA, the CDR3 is TGCAGCGTTGTCAACCGCCAGGGCGAGGGCTACACCTTC.

CDR3 protein: CASSLKTGDTNEQYF. DNA for the CDR3: TGCGCCAGCAGCCTCAAAACCGGGGATACGAACGAGCAGTACTTC. The genes are TRBV4-3 and TRBJ2-7; a possible D gene is TRBD2 (5 bases). The CDR3 sequence is 15 residues long. Germline lookup yields CDR1 LGHNA and CDR2 YSLEER. The V and J ends lost 4 bases and 5 bases respectively, with 18 bases between them.